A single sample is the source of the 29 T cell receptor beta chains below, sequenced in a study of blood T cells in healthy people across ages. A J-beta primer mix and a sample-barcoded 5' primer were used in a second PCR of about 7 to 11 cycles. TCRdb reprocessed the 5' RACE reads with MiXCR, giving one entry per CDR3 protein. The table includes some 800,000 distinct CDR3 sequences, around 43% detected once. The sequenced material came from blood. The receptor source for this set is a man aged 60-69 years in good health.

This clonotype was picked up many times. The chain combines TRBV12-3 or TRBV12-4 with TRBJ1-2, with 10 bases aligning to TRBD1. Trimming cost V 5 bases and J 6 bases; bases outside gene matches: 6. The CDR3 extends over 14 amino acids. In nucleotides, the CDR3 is TGTGCCAGCAGTGGGAAGACAGGGGGCCATGGCTACACCTTC. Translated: CASSGKTGGHGYTF.

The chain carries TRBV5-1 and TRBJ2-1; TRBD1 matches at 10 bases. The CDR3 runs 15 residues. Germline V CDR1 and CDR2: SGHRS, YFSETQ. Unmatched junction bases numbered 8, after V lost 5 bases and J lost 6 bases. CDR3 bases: TGCGCCAGCAGACTACCCGGGACAGGGGCCAATGAGCAGTTCTTC. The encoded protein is CASRLPGTGANEQFF.

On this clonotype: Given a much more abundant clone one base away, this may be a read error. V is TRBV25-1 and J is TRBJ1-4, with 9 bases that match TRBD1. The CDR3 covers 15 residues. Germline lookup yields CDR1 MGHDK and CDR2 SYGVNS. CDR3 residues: CVSTDPGTGIGKLFF. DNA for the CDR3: TGTGTCAGCACTGACCCCGGGACAGGGATCGGAAAACTGTTTTTT.

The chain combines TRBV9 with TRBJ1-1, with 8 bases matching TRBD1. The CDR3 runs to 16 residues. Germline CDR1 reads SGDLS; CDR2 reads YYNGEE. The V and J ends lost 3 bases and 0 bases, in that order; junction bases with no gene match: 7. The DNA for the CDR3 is TGTGCCAGCAGCGCAGGGAACAGGGGGATGAACACTGAAGCTTTCTTT. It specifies CASSAGNRGMNTEAFF.

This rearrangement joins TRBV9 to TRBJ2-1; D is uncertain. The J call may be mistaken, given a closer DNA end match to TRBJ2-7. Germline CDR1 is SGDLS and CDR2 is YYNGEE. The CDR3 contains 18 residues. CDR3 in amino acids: CASSVVAAKESSYNEQYF. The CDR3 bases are TGTGCCAGCAGCGTAGTAGCCGCGAAAGAGAGCTCCTACAATGAGCAGTACTTC.

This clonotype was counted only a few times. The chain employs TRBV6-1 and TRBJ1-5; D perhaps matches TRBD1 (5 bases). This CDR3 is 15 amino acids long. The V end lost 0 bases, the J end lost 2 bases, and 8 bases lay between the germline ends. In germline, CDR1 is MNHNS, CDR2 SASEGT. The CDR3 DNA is TGTGCCAGCAGTGAAGCGGGGGGAGGCAATCAGCCCCAGCATTTT. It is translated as CASSEAGGGNQPQHF.

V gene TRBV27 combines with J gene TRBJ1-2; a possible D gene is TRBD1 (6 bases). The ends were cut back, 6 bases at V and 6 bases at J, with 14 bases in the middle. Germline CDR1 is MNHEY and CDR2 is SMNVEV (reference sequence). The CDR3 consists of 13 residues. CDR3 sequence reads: CASSTRGGNGYTF. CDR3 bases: TGTGCCAGCAGCACCAGGGGAGGCAATGGCTACACCTTC.

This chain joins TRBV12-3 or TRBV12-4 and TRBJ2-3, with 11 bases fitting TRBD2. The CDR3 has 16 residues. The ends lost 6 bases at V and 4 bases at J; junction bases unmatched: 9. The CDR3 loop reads CASSRTLAGGPDTQYF. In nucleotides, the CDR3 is TGTGCCAGCAGCCGGACGCTAGCGGGAGGCCCAGATACGCAGTATTTT.

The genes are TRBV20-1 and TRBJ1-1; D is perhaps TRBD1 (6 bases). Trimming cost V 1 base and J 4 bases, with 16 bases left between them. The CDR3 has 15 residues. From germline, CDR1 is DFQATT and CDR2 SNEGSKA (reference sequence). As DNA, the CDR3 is TGCAGTGCTAGAGCCCCGCAGGGAGGGGGCACTGAAGCTTTCTTT. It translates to CSARAPQGGGTEAFF.

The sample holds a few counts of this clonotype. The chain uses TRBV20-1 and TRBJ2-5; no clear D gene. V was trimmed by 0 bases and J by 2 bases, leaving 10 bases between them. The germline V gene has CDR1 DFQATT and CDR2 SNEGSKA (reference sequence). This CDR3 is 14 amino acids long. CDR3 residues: CSARDPGRQETQYF. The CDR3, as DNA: TGCAGTGCTAGAGATCCCGGACGTCAAGAGACCCAGTACTTC.

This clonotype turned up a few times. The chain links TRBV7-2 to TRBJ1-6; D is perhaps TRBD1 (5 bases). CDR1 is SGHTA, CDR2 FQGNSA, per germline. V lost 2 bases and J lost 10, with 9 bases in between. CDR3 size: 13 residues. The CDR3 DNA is TGTGCCAGCAGCTTAAGTCAGGGCTCACCCCTCCACTTT. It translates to CASSLSQGSPLHF.

CDR3 DNA sequence: TGCGCCAGCAGCCTCGACGGGACTGATAACTATGGCTACACCTTC. It specifies CASSLDGTDNYGYTF. This chain uses TRBV4-1 with TRBJ1-2, with D tentatively TRBD1 (5 bases). This CDR3 comprises 15 residues. Germline-derived CDR1 and CDR2 are MGHRA and YSYEKL. V was clipped by 4 bases and J by 1 base, with 13 bases between them.

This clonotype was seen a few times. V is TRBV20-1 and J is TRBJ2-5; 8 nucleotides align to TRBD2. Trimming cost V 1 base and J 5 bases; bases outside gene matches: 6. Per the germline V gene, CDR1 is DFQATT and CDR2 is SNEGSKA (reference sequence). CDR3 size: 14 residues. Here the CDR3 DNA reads TGCAGTGCTAGAGCCGGGGGGGGGATCGAGACCCAGTACTTC. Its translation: CSARAGGGIETQYF.

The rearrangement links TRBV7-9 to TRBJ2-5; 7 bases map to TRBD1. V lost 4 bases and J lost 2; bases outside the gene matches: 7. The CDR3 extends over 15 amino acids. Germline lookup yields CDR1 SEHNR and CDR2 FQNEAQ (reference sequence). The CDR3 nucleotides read TGTGCCAGCAGCTATGCCTGGGACAGTCAAGAGACCCAGTACTTC. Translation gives CASSYAWDSQETQYF.

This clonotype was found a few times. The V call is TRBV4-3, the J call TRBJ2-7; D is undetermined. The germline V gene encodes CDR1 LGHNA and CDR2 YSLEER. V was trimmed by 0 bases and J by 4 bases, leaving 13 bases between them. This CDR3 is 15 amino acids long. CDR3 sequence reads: CASSQDQGPIYEQYF. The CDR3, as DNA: TGCGCCAGCAGCCAAGATCAAGGGCCCATATACGAGCAGTACTTC.

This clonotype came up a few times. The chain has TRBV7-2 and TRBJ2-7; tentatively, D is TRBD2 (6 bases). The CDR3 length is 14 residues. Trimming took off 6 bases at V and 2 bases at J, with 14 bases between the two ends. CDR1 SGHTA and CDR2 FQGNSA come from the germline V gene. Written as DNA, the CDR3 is TGTGCCAGCAGTCGGGACTTTTCTGCCTACGAGCAGTACTTC. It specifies CASSRDFSAYEQYF.

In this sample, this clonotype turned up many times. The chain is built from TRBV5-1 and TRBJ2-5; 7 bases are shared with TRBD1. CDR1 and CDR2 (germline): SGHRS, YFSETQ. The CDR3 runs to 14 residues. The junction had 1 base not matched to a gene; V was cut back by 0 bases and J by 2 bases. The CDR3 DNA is TGCGCCAGCAGCTTGGACAGGGGACAAGAGACCCAGTACTTC. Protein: CASSLDRGQETQYF. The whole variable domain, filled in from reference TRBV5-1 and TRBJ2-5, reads KAGVTQTPRYLIKTRGQQVTLSCSPISGHRSVSWYQQTPGQGLQFLFEYFSETQRNKGNFPGRFSGRQFSNSRSEMNVSTLELGDSALYLCASSLDRGQETQYFGPGTRLLVL.

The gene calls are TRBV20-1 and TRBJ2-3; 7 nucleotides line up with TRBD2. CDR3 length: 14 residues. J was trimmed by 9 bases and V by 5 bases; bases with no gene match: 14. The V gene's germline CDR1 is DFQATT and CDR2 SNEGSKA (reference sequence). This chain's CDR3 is CSAPDGRRGYTQYF. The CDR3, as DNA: TGCAGTGCTCCGGACGGGAGGAGAGGGTACACGCAGTATTTT.

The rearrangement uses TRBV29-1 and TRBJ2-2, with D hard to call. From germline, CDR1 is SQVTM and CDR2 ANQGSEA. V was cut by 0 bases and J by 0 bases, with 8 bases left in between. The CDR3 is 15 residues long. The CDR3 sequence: CSVEEGGSNTGELFF. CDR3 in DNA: TGCAGCGTTGAAGAGGGCGGATCGAACACCGGGGAGCTGTTTTTT.

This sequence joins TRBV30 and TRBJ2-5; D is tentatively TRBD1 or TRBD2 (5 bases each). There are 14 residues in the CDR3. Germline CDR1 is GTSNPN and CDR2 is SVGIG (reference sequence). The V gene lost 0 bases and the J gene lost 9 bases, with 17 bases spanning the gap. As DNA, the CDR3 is TGTGCCTGGAGTGTTATGTCTAGCAAGGGGCCCCAGTACTTC. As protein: CAWSVMSSKGPQYF.

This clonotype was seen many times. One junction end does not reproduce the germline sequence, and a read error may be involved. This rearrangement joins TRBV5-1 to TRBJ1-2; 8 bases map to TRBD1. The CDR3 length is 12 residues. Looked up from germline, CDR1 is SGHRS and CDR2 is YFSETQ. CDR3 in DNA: TGTGCCAGCAGCCTACAGGGGGATGGCTACACCTTC. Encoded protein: CASSLQGDGYTF.

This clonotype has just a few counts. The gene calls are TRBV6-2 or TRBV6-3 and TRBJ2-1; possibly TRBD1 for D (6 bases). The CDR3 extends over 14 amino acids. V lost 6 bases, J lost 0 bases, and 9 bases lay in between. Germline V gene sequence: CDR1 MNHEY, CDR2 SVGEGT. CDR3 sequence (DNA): TGTGCCAGCAGGGGGACACTCTCCTACAATGAGCAGTTCTTC. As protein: CASRGTLSYNEQFF.

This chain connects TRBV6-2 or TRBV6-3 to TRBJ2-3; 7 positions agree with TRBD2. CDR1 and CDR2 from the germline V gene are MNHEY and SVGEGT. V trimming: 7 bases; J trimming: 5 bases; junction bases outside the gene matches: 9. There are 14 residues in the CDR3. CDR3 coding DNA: TGTGCCAGCATGCGGGGCGGGGGACGAGATACGCAGTATTTT. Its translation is CASMRGGGRDTQYF.

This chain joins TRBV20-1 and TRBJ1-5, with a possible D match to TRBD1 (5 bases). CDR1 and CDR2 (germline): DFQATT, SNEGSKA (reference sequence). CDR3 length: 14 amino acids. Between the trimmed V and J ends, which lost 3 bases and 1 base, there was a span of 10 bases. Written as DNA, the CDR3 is TGCAGTGCTAGTCAGGGTCGAAGCAATCAGCCCCAGCATTTT. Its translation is CSASQGRSNQPQHF.

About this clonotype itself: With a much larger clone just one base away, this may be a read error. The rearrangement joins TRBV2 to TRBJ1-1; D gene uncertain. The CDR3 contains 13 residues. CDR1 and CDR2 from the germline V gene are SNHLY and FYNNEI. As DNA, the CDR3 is TGTGCCGGCAGTGTTCTGGAAAACACTGAAGCTTTCTTT. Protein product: CAGSVLENTEAFF.

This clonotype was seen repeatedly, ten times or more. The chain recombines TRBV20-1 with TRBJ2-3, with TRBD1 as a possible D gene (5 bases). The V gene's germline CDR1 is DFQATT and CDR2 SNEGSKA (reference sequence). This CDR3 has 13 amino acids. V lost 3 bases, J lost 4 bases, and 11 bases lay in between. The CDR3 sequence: CSASTPGPDTQYF. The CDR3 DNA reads TGCAGTGCTAGTACTCCAGGGCCAGATACGCAGTATTTT.

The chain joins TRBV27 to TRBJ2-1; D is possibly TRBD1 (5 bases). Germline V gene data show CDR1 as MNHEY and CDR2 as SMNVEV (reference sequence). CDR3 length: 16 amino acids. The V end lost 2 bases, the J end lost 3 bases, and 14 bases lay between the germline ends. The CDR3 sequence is CASSLDSSNIYNEQFF. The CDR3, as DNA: TGTGCCAGCAGTTTAGACAGCTCTAATATCTACAATGAGCAGTTCTTC.

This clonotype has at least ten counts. The CDR3 DNA follows: TGCAGCGTAGGGCCGACTGGGGCCAACGTCCTGACTTTC. It yields the protein CSVGPTGANVLTF. The genes are TRBV29-1 and TRBJ2-6; D is uncertain. CDR1 and CDR2 from the germline V gene are SQVTM and ANQGSEA. V was clipped by 6 bases and J by 2 bases, with 8 bases between them. The CDR3 runs 13 residues.

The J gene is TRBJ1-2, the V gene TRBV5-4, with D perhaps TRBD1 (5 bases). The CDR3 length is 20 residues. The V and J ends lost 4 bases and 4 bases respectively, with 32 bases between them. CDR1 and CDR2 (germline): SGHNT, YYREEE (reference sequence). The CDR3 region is CASSPGTRRQTGTEFYGYTF. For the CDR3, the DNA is TGTGCCAGCAGCCCCGGAACTCGAAGACAGACCGGGACTGAATTCTATGGCTACACCTTC. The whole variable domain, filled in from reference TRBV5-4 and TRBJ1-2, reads ETGVTQSPTHLIKTRGQQVTLRCSSQSGHNTVSWYQQALGQGPQFIFQYYREEENGRGNFPPRFSGLQFPNYSSELNVNALELDDSALYLCASSPGTRRQTGTEFYGYTFGSGTRLTVV.